A single sample is the source of the 8 T cell receptor beta chains below, sequenced in a study of T cell responses to AZD1222 COVID-19 vaccine. TCRdb's table, derived via immunoSEQ multiplex PCR, lists solely in-frame clones and lacks some. The table shows about 120,000 clones, with about 90% occurring only once. Sequences were derived from peripheral blood, sampled on day 0 of AZD1222 vaccination. These receptors came from an adult in good health.

The chain joins TRBV3-1 (or the pseudogene TRBV3-2) to TRBJ1-2; 7 positions match TRBD1. With 5 bases clipped from V and 6 bases from J, the junction kept 6 bases outside the gene matches. The CDR3 is 13 residues long. The germline gives CDR1 LGHDT, CDR2 YNNKEL (reference sequence). DNA for the CDR3: TGTGCCAGCAGCTTGGGACAGATGGATGGCTACACCTTC. Translating it yields CASSLGQMDGYTF.

The gene calls are TRBV11-2 and TRBJ1-2; perhaps TRBD1 as D (5 bases). Germline CDR1 and CDR2: SGHAT and FQNNGV. This CDR3 is 14 amino acids long. Trimming removed 7 bases at V and 4 bases at J, with 16 bases between. CDR3 coding DNA: TGTGCCAGCACCATCCCGGGGCGCGTCTATGGCTACACCTTC. Its protein product is CASTIPGRVYGYTF.

The rearrangement uses TRBV28 and TRBJ1-5; no firm D call. The germline V gene encodes CDR1 MDHEN and CDR2 SYDVKM. CDR3 length: 16 residues. With 2 bases removed from V and 0 bases from J, the gap between germline ends came to 11 bases. The DNA for the CDR3 is TGTGCCAGCAGTTTAAAGGCAGCCTATAGCAATCAGCCCCAGCATTTT. Its translation is CASSLKAAYSNQPQHF.

This rearrangement joins TRBV6-2 or TRBV6-3 to TRBJ2-5, with D tentatively TRBD2 (6 bases). This CDR3 comprises 16 residues. The V and J ends lost 1 base and 5 bases respectively, with 17 bases between them. Looked up from germline, CDR1 is MNHEY and CDR2 is SVGEGT. The CDR3 loop reads CASSYLEGPPGETQYF. In DNA form, the CDR3 reads TGTGCCAGCAGTTACTTGGAGGGCCCTCCCGGTGAGACCCAGTACTTC.

The rearrangement links TRBV9 to TRBJ1-6, with D perhaps TRBD1 (5 bases). Per the germline V gene, CDR1 is SGDLS and CDR2 is YYNGEE. The CDR3 sequence is 14 residues long. Deletions cut 3 bases from V and 10 bases from J, with 14 bases between. Here the CDR3 reads CASSGDPEESPLHF. The CDR3 DNA is TGTGCCAGCAGCGGGGACCCCGAGGAATCACCCCTCCACTTT.

This clone was detected only a few times. CDR3 nucleotides: TGTGCCAGCAGCTCGTCCGAGGCTTGGCCCCAGCATTTT. It codes for CASSSSEAWPQHF. The J gene is TRBJ1-5, the V gene TRBV7-9; D call uncertain. CDR3 length: 13 residues. V lost 4 bases, J lost 9 bases, and 13 bases lay in between. The V gene's germline CDR1 is SEHNR and CDR2 FQNEAQ (reference sequence).

V is TRBV6-5 and J is TRBJ1-3; D is undetermined. V was cut by 0 bases and J by 2 bases, with 8 bases left in between. CDR3 size: 15 residues. CDR1 is MNHEY, CDR2 SVGAGI, per germline. This chain's CDR3 is CASSYSRSAGNTIYF. For the CDR3, the DNA is TGTGCCAGCAGTTACTCGCGGTCTGCTGGAAACACCATATATTTT.

The rearrangement links TRBV30 to TRBJ1-2, with 8 bases lining up with TRBD1. The CDR3 sequence is 14 residues long. CDR1 and CDR2 (germline): GTSNPN, SVGIG (reference sequence). Trimming removed 5 bases from V and 7 bases from J; junction bases left unmatched: 12. CDR3 sequence reads: CAWDRGRRRVGYTF. The CDR3 nucleotides are TGTGCCTGGGACAGGGGAAGAAGACGTGTTGGCTACACCTTC.